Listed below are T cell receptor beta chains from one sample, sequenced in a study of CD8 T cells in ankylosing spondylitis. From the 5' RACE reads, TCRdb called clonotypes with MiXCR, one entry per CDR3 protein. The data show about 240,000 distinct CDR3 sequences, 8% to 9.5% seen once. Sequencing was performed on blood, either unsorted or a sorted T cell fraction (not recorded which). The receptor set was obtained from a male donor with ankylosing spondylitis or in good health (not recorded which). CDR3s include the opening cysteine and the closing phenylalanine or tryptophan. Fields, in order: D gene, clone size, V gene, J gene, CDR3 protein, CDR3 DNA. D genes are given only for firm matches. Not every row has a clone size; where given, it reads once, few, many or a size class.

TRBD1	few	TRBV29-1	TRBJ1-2	CSIQGAGGYTF	TGCAGCATACAGGGGGCCGGGGGCTACACCTTC
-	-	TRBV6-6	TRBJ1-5	CASSWDGNQPQHF	TGTGCCAGCAGTTGGGACGGCAATCAGCCCCAGCATTTT
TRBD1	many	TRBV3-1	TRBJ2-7	CASSSWDSSYEQYF	TGTGCCAGCAGCAGCTGGGACAGTTCCTACGAGCAGTACTTC
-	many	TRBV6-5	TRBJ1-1	CASSSRLQGYTEAFF	TGTGCCAGCAGTTCGCGACTACAGGGATACACTGAAGCTTTCTTT
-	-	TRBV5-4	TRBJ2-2	CASSPVPGTFNTGELFF	TGTGCCAGCAGCCCTGTGCCAGGGACCTTTAACACCGGGGAGCTGTTTTTT
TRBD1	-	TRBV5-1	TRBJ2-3	CASSSQGARDTDTQYF	TGCGCCAGCAGCTCACAGGGGGCGCGAGACACAGATACGCAGTATTTT
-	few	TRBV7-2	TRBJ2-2	CASSLRLTTGELFF	TGTGCCAGCAGCTTGAGACTCACGACCGGGGAGCTGTTTTTT
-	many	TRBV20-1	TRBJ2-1	CSAREGPGLAGATYNEQFF	TGCAGTGCTAGAGAGGGTCCGGGGCTCGCGGGCGCTACCTACAATGAGCAGTTCTTC
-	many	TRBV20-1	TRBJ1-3	CSVRRDNSGNTIYF	TGCAGTGTAAGAAGGGATAACTCTGGAAACACCATATATTTT
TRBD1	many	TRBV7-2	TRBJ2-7	CASSLADRGGNEQYF	TGTGCCAGCAGCTTAGCCGACAGGGGGGGAAACGAGCAGTACTTC
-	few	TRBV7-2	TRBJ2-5	CASSSSGRRQTQYF	TGTGCCAGCAGCTCCTCGGGGCGCAGACAGACCCAGTACTTC
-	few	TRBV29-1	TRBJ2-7	CSVEMTANYEQYF	TGCAGCGTTGAAATGACAGCCAACTACGAGCAGTACTTC
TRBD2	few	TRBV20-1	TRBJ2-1	CSARSPLSGAYNEQFF	TGCAGTGCTAGAAGCCCCCTGAGCGGGGCTTACAATGAGCAGTTCTTC
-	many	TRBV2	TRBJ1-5	CASKAIVHQPQHF	TGTGCCAGCAAAGCGATAGTTCATCAGCCCCAGCATTTT
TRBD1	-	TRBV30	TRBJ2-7	CAWSVRGLGYEQYF	TGTGCCTGGAGTGTAAGGGGGCTAGGTTACGAGCAGTACTTC
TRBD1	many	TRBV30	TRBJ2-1	CAWSVGQGANSEQFF	TGTGCCTGGAGCGTAGGACAGGGGGCTAACAGTGAGCAGTTCTTC
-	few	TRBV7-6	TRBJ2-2	CASSLILLGKGTGELFF	TGTGCCAGCAGCTTAATCCTTTTGGGAAAGGGCACCGGGGAGCTGTTTTTT
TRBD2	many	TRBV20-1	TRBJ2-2	CSARAGGGGTGELFF	TGCAGTGCTAGAGCCGGCGGGGGAGGCACCGGGGAGCTGTTTTTT
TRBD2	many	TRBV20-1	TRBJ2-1	CSAPSLRVAGVHEQFF	TGCAGTGCTCCATCCCTTAGGGTAGCGGGAGTCCATGAGCAGTTCTTC
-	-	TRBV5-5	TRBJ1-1	CASSLLRSANTEAFF	TGTGCCAGCAGCTTGTTACGCAGCGCGAACACTGAAGCTTTCTTT
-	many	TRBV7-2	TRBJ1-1	CASSLGRDPAEAFF	TGTGCCAGCAGCTTAGGACGGGATCCAGCTGAAGCTTTCTTT
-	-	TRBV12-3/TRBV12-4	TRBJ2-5	CASSFRGGMAQETQYF	TGTGCCAGCAGTTTCCGGGGTGGAATGGCCCAAGAGACCCAGTACTTC
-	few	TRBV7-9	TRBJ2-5	CASSLGASQETQYF	TGTGCCAGCAGCTTAGGGGCTAGCCAAGAGACCCAGTACTTC
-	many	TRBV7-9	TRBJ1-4	CASRHRGYNEKLFF	TGTGCCAGCCGCCACCGAGGTTATAATGAAAAACTGTTTTTT
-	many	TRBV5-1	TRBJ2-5	CASRRSEFGLETQYF	TGCGCCAGCAGACGATCAGAGTTCGGGTTGGAGACCCAGTACTTC
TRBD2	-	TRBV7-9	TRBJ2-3	CASSSRGGTDTQYF	TGTGCCAGCAGCTCCCGGGGGGGAACAGATACGCAGTATTTT
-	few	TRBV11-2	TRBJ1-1	CASSLGSSGENTEAFF	TGTGCCAGCAGCTTAGGAAGTAGCGGGGAGAACACTGAAGCTTTCTTT
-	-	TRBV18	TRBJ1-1	CASSPQADTEAFF	TGTGCCAGCTCACCCCAGGCCGACACTGAAGCTTTCTTT
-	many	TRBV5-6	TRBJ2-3	CASSLFLGGTDTQYF	TGTGCCAGCAGCTTATTTCTCGGAGGTACAGATACGCAGTATTTT
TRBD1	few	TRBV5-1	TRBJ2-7	CASVGNRGVGLYEQYF	TGCGCCAGCGTCGGAAACAGGGGAGTGGGGTTATACGAGCAGTACTTC
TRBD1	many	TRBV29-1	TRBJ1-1	CSVAGGQGTFKDTEAFF	TGCAGCGTGGCCGGGGGACAGGGTACCTTTAAGGACACTGAAGCTTTCTTT
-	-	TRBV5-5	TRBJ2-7	CASSRQFAYGEQYF	TGTGCCAGCAGCCGACAGTTCGCCTATGGTGAGCAGTACTTC
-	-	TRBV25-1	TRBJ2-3	CASSESGFRTDTQYF	TGTGCCAGCAGTGAGAGTGGTTTTCGCACAGATACGCAGTATTTT
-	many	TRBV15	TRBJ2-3	CATSRERSHTQYF	TGTGCCACCAGCAGGGAAAGGTCACATACGCAGTATTTT
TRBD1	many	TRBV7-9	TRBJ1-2	CASSFSGQGPYGYTF	TGTGCCAGCAGCTTTTCGGGACAGGGTCCTTATGGCTACACCTTC
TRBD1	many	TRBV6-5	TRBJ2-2	CASSFSPQGPYTGELFF	TGTGCCAGCAGTTTCAGTCCACAGGGGCCTTACACCGGGGAGCTGTTTTTT
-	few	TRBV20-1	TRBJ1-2	CSARDFGGDYGYTF	TGCAGTGCTAGAGATTTTGGGGGTGACTATGGCTACACCTTC
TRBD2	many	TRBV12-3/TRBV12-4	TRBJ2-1	CASSPSSGRASYNEQFF	TGTGCCAGCAGTCCATCTAGCGGGAGGGCCAGTTACAATGAGCAGTTCTTC
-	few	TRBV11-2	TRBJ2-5	CASSSNPRETQYF	TGTGCCAGCAGCTCCAACCCAAGGGAGACCCAGTACTTC
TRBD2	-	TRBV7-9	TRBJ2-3	CASSPAASGRTDTQYF	TGTGCCAGCAGCCCCGCTGCGAGCGGGAGAACAGATACGCAGTATTTT
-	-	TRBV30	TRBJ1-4	CAWSSPGAGRQEKLFF	TGTGCCTGGAGTTCTCCGGGGGCAGGGAGGCAAGAAAAACTGTTTTTT
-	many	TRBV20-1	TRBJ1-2	CSAVNPGDNYGYTF	TGCAGTGCTGTTAACCCCGGAGATAACTATGGCTACACCTTC
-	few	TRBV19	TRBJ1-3	CASSIIPSVQGDTIYF	TGTGCCAGTAGTATCATCCCCTCGGTGCAGGGAGACACCATATATTTT
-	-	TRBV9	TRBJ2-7	CASSVSWGASYEQYF	TGTGCCAGCAGCGTAAGCTGGGGAGCCTCCTACGAGCAGTACTTC
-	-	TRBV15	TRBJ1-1	CATSRGETDPFF	TGTGCCACCAGCAGAGGGGAAACGGACCCTTTCTTT
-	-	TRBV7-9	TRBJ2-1	CASSLAKDEQFF	TGTGCCAGCAGCTTAGCGAAGGATGAGCAGTTCTTC
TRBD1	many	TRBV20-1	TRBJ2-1	CSARGPQGANEQFF	TGCAGTGCTAGAGGGCCCCAGGGGGCCAATGAGCAGTTCTTC
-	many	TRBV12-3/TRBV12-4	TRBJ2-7	CASSWTYSYEQYF	TGTGCCAGCAGTTGGACTTACTCCTACGAGCAGTACTTC
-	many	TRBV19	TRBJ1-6	CASRDTNSPLHF	TGTGCCAGTAGGGACACGAATTCACCCCTCCACTTT
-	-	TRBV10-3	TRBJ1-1	CATRETDMNTEAFF	TGTGCCACCAGAGAGACGGATATGAACACTGAAGCTTTCTTT
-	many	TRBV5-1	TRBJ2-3	CASSPWTSTDTQYF	TGCGCCAGCAGCCCCTGGACTAGCACAGATACGCAGTATTTT